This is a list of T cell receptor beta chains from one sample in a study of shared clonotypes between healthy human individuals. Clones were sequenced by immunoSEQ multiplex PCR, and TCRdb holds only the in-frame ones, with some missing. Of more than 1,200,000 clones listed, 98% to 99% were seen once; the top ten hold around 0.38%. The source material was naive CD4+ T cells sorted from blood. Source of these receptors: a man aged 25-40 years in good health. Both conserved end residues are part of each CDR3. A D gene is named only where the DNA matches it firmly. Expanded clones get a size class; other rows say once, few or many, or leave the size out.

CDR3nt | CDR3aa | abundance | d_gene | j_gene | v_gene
TGTGCCAGCAGTGAACCAATAGGAGGTTTCTTT | CASSEPIGGFF | NA | NA | TRBJ1-1 | TRBV2
TGTGCCCTAACGTCGGGCACTGAAGCTTTCTTT | CALTSGTEAFF | NA | NA | TRBJ1-1 | TRBV7-9
TGTGCCAGCAGCGAACAGACAGGGAACACTGAAGCTTTCTTT | CASSEQTGNTEAFF | NA | NA | TRBJ1-1 | TRBV7-2
TGTGCCAGCAGCGGGACGAATCAAGAGACCCAGTACTTC | CASSGTNQETQYF | NA | NA | TRBJ2-5 | TRBV7-7
TGTGCCAGCAGTTTAGCGGGAGATGACGACAATGAGCAGTTCTTC | CASSLAGDDDNEQFF | NA | TRBD2 | TRBJ2-1 | TRBV28
TGCGCCAGCAGTCGACTGCTATCCGAGACCCAGTACTTC | CASSRLLSETQYF | NA | NA | TRBJ2-5 | TRBV4-1
TGTGCCAGCAGCGTCCTCCCCAACTACGAGCAGTACTTC | CASSVLPNYEQYF | NA | NA | TRBJ2-7 | TRBV9
TGTGCCAGCAGTTGGTCATACAATGAGCAGTTCTTC | CASSWSYNEQFF | NA | NA | TRBJ2-1 | TRBV6-6
TGTGCCAGCAGTTTCGGAGTCACCGGGGAGCTGTTTTTT | CASSFGVTGELFF | NA | NA | TRBJ2-2 | TRBV28
TGTGCCAGCAGCTTAGGAGAATTAGCGGGTCAGTTCTTC | CASSLGELAGQFF | NA | TRBD2 | TRBJ2-1 | TRBV7-9
TGCGCCAGCAGCTTGGTGGGACTACGCACAGATACGCAGTATTTT | CASSLVGLRTDTQYF | NA | TRBD2 | TRBJ2-3 | TRBV5-1
TGTGCCAGCAGCTTAGGTGGAGGAGGGGGCTCCTACGAGCAGTACTTC | CASSLGGGGGSYEQYF | NA | NA | TRBJ2-7 | TRBV7-8
TGTGCCAGCAGCTTGGACACCTATGGCTACACCTTC | CASSLDTYGYTF | NA | NA | TRBJ1-2 | TRBV5-4
TGTGCCAGCAGTGGGGGCAGTTCCTACGAGCAGTACTTC | CASSGGSSYEQYF | NA | NA | TRBJ2-7 | TRBV27
TGTGCCAGCAGCTTAGCCGACAGGATCTCCTACGAGCAGTACTTC | CASSLADRISYEQYF | NA | NA | TRBJ2-7 | TRBV11-2
TGCGCCAGCAGCCGGGGGCCCGGGGCAGGTCGGTCCGGGCAGTACTTC | CASSRGPGAGRSGQYF | NA | NA | TRBJ2-7 | TRBV5-1
TGTGCCATCAGCCTCGACAGGGCGGGAATGGGCTATGGCTACACCTTC | CAISLDRAGMGYGYTF | once | TRBD1 | TRBJ1-2 | TRBV10-3
TGTGCCAGCAGCAAAGACAGGGTTATGGCCAATCAGCCCCAGCATTTT | CASSKDRVMANQPQHF | once | TRBD1 | TRBJ1-5 | TRBV7-8
TGCGCCAGCAGCCAAGAGTTGGGGGCGGTCGGGGAGCTGTTTTTT | CASSQELGAVGELFF | NA | NA | TRBJ2-2 | TRBV4-3
TGTGCCACCGACTCGCGGACTAGCAATGAGCAGTTCTTC | CATDSRTSNEQFF | NA | TRBD2 | TRBJ2-1 | TRBV15
TGTGCCAGCAGCCGGGACAGGGTAGGCGGGGAGCTGTTTTTT | CASSRDRVGGELFF | few | TRBD1 | TRBJ2-2 | TRBV7-2
TGTGCCAGTAGTGCCCAGATTGGCGCTGAAGCTTTCTTT | CASSAQIGAEAFF | NA | NA | TRBJ1-1 | TRBV19
TGTGCCAGCAGCATAATAGCGGGAGGCCTAGCCTACGAGCAGTACTTC | CASSIIAGGLAYEQYF | NA | TRBD2 | TRBJ2-7 | TRBV7-8
TGTGCCAGCAGTGGGGGGACTAGCGTCCACAATGAGCAGTTCTTC | CASSGGTSVHNEQFF | NA | TRBD2 | TRBJ2-1 | TRBV2